The 27 T cell receptor beta chains below come from one sample, sequenced in a study of cytomegalovirus exposure and HLA in healthy donors. Primers: 60 Vbeta forward and 13 Jbeta reverse. This table comes from immunoSEQ multiplex PCR, and its TCRdb copy is limited to in-frame clones, with some not included. The repertoire holds some 170,000 clones, with 81% as singletons. The sequencing input was PBMCs. Receptors originate from a woman in her thirties in good health and CMV-seronegative.

CDR3 sequence: CASSGAEFSSGANVLTF. The CDR3 coding sequence is TGTGCCAGCAGTGGGGCGGAATTTAGCTCTGGGGCCAACGTCCTGACTTTC. The V call is TRBV27, the J call TRBJ2-6, with TRBD1 as a possible D gene (5 bases). Per the germline V gene, CDR1 is MNHEY and CDR2 is SMNVEV (reference sequence). V lost 5 bases to trimming and J lost 0 bases, with 14 bases between them. This CDR3 spans 17 amino acids.

The chain joins TRBV5-6 to TRBJ2-7; TRBD2 is a possible D gene (7 bases). CDR1 is SGHDT, CDR2 YYEEEE, per germline. This CDR3 contains 14 residues. The ends were cut back, 4 bases at V and 4 bases at J, with 15 bases in the middle. The CDR3 DNA sequence: TGTGCCAGCAGCCCCGGGGGGCATCATTACGAGCAGTACTTC. It encodes CASSPGGHHYEQYF.

V is TRBV28 and J is TRBJ1-5, with D perhaps TRBD1 (6 bases). CDR1 and CDR2 from the germline V gene are MDHEN and SYDVKM. The ends were cut back, 6 bases at V and 0 bases at J, with 12 bases in the middle. The CDR3 loop spans 15 amino acids. This CDR3 reads CASRPRQVSNQPQHF. The CDR3, as DNA: TGTGCCAGCAGGCCGAGACAGGTTAGCAATCAGCCCCAGCATTTT.

V usage is TRBV30 and J usage is TRBJ2-2; weak D call: TRBD2 (7 bases). Trimming took off 1 base at V and 6 bases at J, with 18 bases between the two ends. Germline V gene lookup returns CDR1 GTSNPN and CDR2 SVGIG (reference sequence). The CDR3 consists of 16 residues. CDR3 residues: CAWSGGGGRLAGELFF. The CDR3 DNA reads TGTGCCTGGAGTGGGGGGGGCGGCCGTCTCGCCGGGGAGCTGTTTTTT.

This sequence joins TRBV7-9 and TRBJ2-5; TRBD1 might be the D (7 bases). Germline assignment: CDR1 SEHNR and CDR2 FQNEAQ (reference sequence). Trimming removed 8 bases at V and 4 bases at J, with 11 bases between. The CDR3 runs to 12 residues. CDR3 sequence: CASQGGGETQYF. The CDR3 DNA reads TGTGCCAGCCAGGGGGGTGGAGAGACCCAGTACTTC.

The rearrangement uses TRBV4-3 and TRBJ2-1; D might be TRBD1 (5 bases). With 1 base removed from V and 3 bases from J, the gap between germline ends came to 13 bases. The CDR3 is made up of 16 amino acids. From germline, CDR1 is LGHNA and CDR2 YSLEER. As DNA, the CDR3 is TGCGCCAGCAGCCAAGGAAAGGGGAATAACTACAATGAGCAGTTCTTC. It encodes CASSQGKGNNYNEQFF.

This clone was picked up a small number of times. V is TRBV2 and J is TRBJ2-1, with 8 nucleotides matching TRBD2. V lost 7 bases to trimming and J lost 7 bases; unmatched junction nucleotides: 9. CDR3 size: 14 residues. Looked up from germline, CDR1 is SNHLY and CDR2 is FYNNEI. The chain's CDR3 is CASNWAGGGNEQFF. The CDR3, as DNA: TGTGCCAGCAACTGGGCGGGAGGTGGAAATGAGCAGTTCTTC.

J is TRBJ1-6 and V is TRBV4-3; 9 nucleotides align to TRBD1. The CDR3 sequence is 18 residues long. The ends lost 0 bases at V and 7 bases at J; junction bases unmatched: 10. Germline V gives CDR1 LGHNA, CDR2 YSLEER. CDR3: CASSQDRGTGFWNSPLHF. CDR3 in DNA: TGCGCCAGCAGCCAAGATCGCGGGACAGGGTTTTGGAATTCACCCCTCCACTTT.

The rearrangement links TRBV9 to TRBJ2-3; TRBD2 might be the D (5 bases). The CDR3 covers 16 residues. Germline V gene lookup returns CDR1 SGDLS and CDR2 YYNGEE. V dropped 1 base and J dropped 2 bases, with 14 bases sitting between them. CDR3 residues: CASSVLPADSTDTQYF. The CDR3 DNA follows: TGTGCCAGCAGCGTATTGCCCGCGGACTCCACAGATACGCAGTATTTT.

In the case of this clone: Other DNA sequences from this sample encode an identical CDR3 as well. The rearrangement joins TRBV11-2 to TRBJ1-1, with D uncertain. Germline loops: CDR1 SGHAT, CDR2 FQNNGV. The CDR3 consists of 13 residues. Trimming cost V 1 base and J 2 bases, with 5 bases left between them. The CDR3 loop is CASSLVLNTEAFF. Written as DNA, the CDR3 is TGTGCCAGCAGCTTAGTCCTAAACACTGAAGCTTTCTTT.

V gene TRBV18 combines with J gene TRBJ1-5; D possibly corresponds to TRBD1 (6 bases). Germline CDR1 KGHSH, CDR2 LQKENI. The CDR3 has 16 amino acids. V was shortened by 6 bases and J by 2 bases, with 17 bases between the two germline ends. CDR3 amino acids: CASSPDRPGGNQPQHF. CDR3 nucleotides: TGTGCCAGCTCCCCCGACAGGCCGGGTGGCAATCAGCCCCAGCATTTT. Complete variable domain (other parts from reference TRBV18 and TRBJ1-5): NAGVMQNPRHLVRRRGQEARLRCSPMKGHSHVYWYRQLPEEGLKFMVYLQKENIIDESGMPKERFSAEFPKEGPSILRIQQVVRGDSAAYFCASSPDRPGGNQPQHFGDGTRLSIL.

The V and J genes are TRBV2 and TRBJ2-2; 7 nucleotides line up with TRBD1. There are 15 residues in the CDR3. V gave up 2 bases and J gave up 5 bases; unmatched junction bases: 5. From germline, CDR1 is SNHLY and CDR2 FYNNEI. This CDR3 is CASSETPRGTGELFF. The DNA for the CDR3 is TGTGCCAGCAGTGAAACACCCAGGGGGACCGGGGAGCTGTTTTTT.

This sequence joins TRBV27 and TRBJ2-1; 14 nucleotides align to TRBD2. Looked up from germline, CDR1 is MNHEY and CDR2 is SMNVEV (reference sequence). CDR3 length equals 15 residues. V shed 5 bases and J 7 bases; nucleotides not matched to a gene: 4. The CDR3: CASSLGTSGGNEQFF. The CDR3 DNA reads TGTGCCAGCAGTCTCGGGACTAGCGGGGGTAATGAGCAGTTCTTC.

The genes are TRBV30 and TRBJ2-1; TRBD1 might be the D (6 bases). The V gene's germline CDR1 is GTSNPN and CDR2 SVGIG (reference sequence). The CDR3 is 13 residues long. Trimming removed 3 bases at V and 8 bases at J, with 14 bases between. Here the CDR3 reads CAWSSTGIHEQFF. In DNA, the CDR3 is TGTGCCTGGAGCTCAACAGGGATCCATGAGCAGTTCTTC.

In the case of this clone: Other nucleotide sequences in the sample specify the same CDR3. This rearrangement joins TRBV28 to TRBJ2-5; TRBD1 matches 8 bases. This CDR3 region has 14 residues. From germline, CDR1 is MDHEN and CDR2 SYDVKM. V lost 3 bases to trimming and J lost 5 bases; unmatched junction nucleotides: 5. The CDR3 sequence: CASSLGRGLETQYF. The DNA of the CDR3 is TGTGCCAGCAGTTTGGGCAGGGGGCTTGAGACCCAGTACTTC.

This rearrangement joins TRBV18 to TRBJ2-1; D is possibly TRBD1 (5 bases). CDR3 length equals 13 residues. Germline V gene lookup returns CDR1 KGHSH and CDR2 LQKENI. V lost 6 bases to trimming and J lost 5 bases, with 11 bases between them. The CDR3 DNA reads TGTGCCAGCTCTGACAGACAAAACAATGAGCAGTTCTTC. Encoded protein: CASSDRQNNEQFF.

The chain recombines TRBV4-3 with TRBJ1-2; possibly TRBD1 for D (6 bases). Germline values: CDR1 LGHNA, CDR2 YSLEER. The V and J ends lost 0 bases and 4 bases respectively, with 12 bases between them. The CDR3 runs to 15 residues. The CDR3 nucleotides are TGCGCCAGCAGCCAAGAATACGGGGGGCCCTATGGCTACACCTTC. Protein: CASSQEYGGPYGYTF.

The chain links TRBV13 to TRBJ1-1; D is unclear. Trimming took 3 bases from V and 1 from J, leaving 9 bases between them. The CDR3 contains 14 residues. Germline V gene data show CDR1 as PRHDT and CDR2 as FYEKMQ (reference sequence). The DNA of the CDR3 is TGTGCCAGCAGCTTCGGCAGGCCGAACACTGAAGCTTTCTTT. As protein: CASSFGRPNTEAFF. Drawing the rest from reference TRBV13 and TRBJ1-1, the complete variable domain is AAGVIQSPRHLIKEKRETATLKCYPIPRHDTVYWYQQGPGQDPQFLISFYEKMQSDKGSIPDRFSAQQFSDYHSELNMSSLELGDSALYFCASSFGRPNTEAFFGQGTRLTVV.

The chain uses TRBV6-6 and TRBJ1-2; TRBD1 aligns across 9 bases. This CDR3 comprises 15 residues. V trimming: 6 bases; J trimming: 4 bases; junction bases outside the gene matches: 9. Germline CDR1 is MNHNY and CDR2 is SVGAGI (reference sequence). CDR3 in DNA: TGTGCCAGCAGGACCTCGGGACAGGGTAGCTATGGCTACACCTTC. Translating it yields CASRTSGQGSYGYTF.

The chain carries TRBV5-5 and TRBJ2-6, with a tentative D call TRBD2 (5 bases). CDR3 size: 15 residues. V gave up 2 bases and J gave up 4 bases, with 10 bases separating them. The germline CDR1 and CDR2 sequences are SGHKS and YYEKEE (reference sequence). This CDR3 reads CASSFGVPGANVLTF. As DNA, the CDR3 is TGTGCCAGCAGCTTCGGGGTCCCCGGGGCCAACGTCCTGACTTTC.

J is TRBJ1-6 and V is TRBV13, with a tentative D call TRBD1 (6 bases). The CDR3 loop spans 18 amino acids. Germline assignment: CDR1 PRHDT and CDR2 FYEKMQ (reference sequence). The V and J ends lost 2 bases and 9 bases respectively, with 23 bases between them. CDR3 sequence: CASSLSGGRPPPGSPLHF. In DNA form, the CDR3 reads TGTGCCAGCAGCTTAAGCGGGGGGCGGCCCCCCCCTGGTTCACCCCTCCACTTT. Supplemented by reference TRBV13 and TRBJ1-6, the full variable domain reads AAGVIQSPRHLIKEKRETATLKCYPIPRHDTVYWYQQGPGQDPQFLISFYEKMQSDKGSIPDRFSAQQFSDYHSELNMSSLELGDSALYFCASSLSGGRPPPGSPLHFGNGTRLTVT.

This chain uses TRBV4-3 with TRBJ1-5; TRBD1 aligns across 9 bases. The CDR3 has 13 amino acids. Germline V gene sequence: CDR1 LGHNA, CDR2 YSLEER. V dropped 8 bases and J dropped 4; count of bases not matched to a gene: 3. CDR3 in DNA: TGCGCCAGCGGACAGGGGATGAATCAGCCCCAGCATTTT. Translated, it gives CASGQGMNQPQHF.

The chain combines TRBV27 with TRBJ2-7; D is perhaps TRBD1 (5 bases). Trimming shortened V by 6 bases and J by 12 bases, and 21 bases separated the two germline ends. Germline V gene lookup returns CDR1 MNHEY and CDR2 SMNVEV (reference sequence). The CDR3 spans 13 residues. For the CDR3, the DNA is TGTGCCAGCAGCCCAATATCCACAGGTGATTTGTACTTC. Its translation: CASSPISTGDLYF.

V and J are TRBV28 and TRBJ2-7; TRBD2 aligns across 9 bases. Trimming removed 3 bases from V and 6 bases from J; junction bases left unmatched: 3. Germline CDR1 reads MDHEN; CDR2 reads SYDVKM. The CDR3 loop spans 13 amino acids. This chain's CDR3 is CASSFLAGIEQYF. DNA of the CDR3: TGTGCCAGCAGTTTTCTAGCGGGGATCGAGCAGTACTTC.

Of note for this clone: A much larger clone lies one base from this, so it may be a read error. This sample includes further DNA sequences coding for the same CDR3. V usage is TRBV4-1 and J usage is TRBJ2-2, with a possible D match to TRBD2 (6 bases). The length of the CDR3 is 15 residues. V was cut by 3 bases and J by 6 bases, with 14 bases left in between. The V gene's germline CDR1 is MGHRA and CDR2 YSYEKL. CDR3 in DNA: TGCGCCAGCAGCCACACGGGAGCGACTCCCGGGGAGCTGTTTTTT. Amino acid sequence: CASSHTGATPGELFF.

The J gene is TRBJ2-5, the V gene TRBV4-3; D is possibly TRBD1 (5 bases). TRBJ2-7 explains the end of the DNA better; the J call may be wrong. This CDR3 spans 14 amino acids. Germline values: CDR1 LGHNA, CDR2 YSLEER. In DNA form, the CDR3 reads TGCGCCAGCAGCCAGAGTACAGGACCCTACGAGCAGTACTTC. Its protein is CASSQSTGPYEQYF.

The CDR3 sequence: CASSPWRGGRDTQYF. Written as DNA, the CDR3 is TGTGCCAGCTCCCCCTGGCGGGGGGGCCGGGATACGCAGTATTTT. The rearrangement uses TRBV13 and TRBJ2-3; 9 bases map to TRBD2. Per germline, CDR1 PRHDT and CDR2 FYEKMQ (reference sequence). There are 15 residues in the CDR3. V was pared by 8 bases and J by 6 bases, with 12 bases of the junction left unmatched.